The text below deals with one T cell receptor (beta chain). CDR3 length: 12 residues. With 6 bases removed from V and 4 bases from J, the gap between germline ends came to 8 bases. CDR1 is KGHDR and CDR2 is SFDVKD in the germline V gene. The data were taken from a study of blood T cell repertoires in COVID-19. The assay was immunoSEQ multiplex PCR, and TCRdb's table has in-frame clones only and misses some. The sample yields 68,000 or so clones, around 88% seen once. The rearrangement joins TRBV24-1 to TRBJ1-2; D gene unclear. This clonotype was obtained from a woman aged 70-85 years with acute or convalescent COVID-19. Sequencing was done on a sample of peripheral blood. The CDR3 DNA reads TGTGCCACCAGTCTTGGCAGCTATGGCTACACCTTC. It is translated as CATSLGSYGYTF.